The next 15 T cell receptor beta chains were all read from a single sample in a study of blood T cell repertoires in COVID-19. Assay used: immunoSEQ multiplex PCR; TCRdb lists only in-frame clones, some missing. The data contain around 71,000 clones, about 86% of them singletons. Specimen: peripheral blood. These receptors were taken from an older man with acute or convalescent COVID-19.

The chain recombines TRBV5-4 with TRBJ2-1; the match to TRBD2 covers 7 bases. The junction had 12 bases not matched to a gene; V was cut back by 0 bases and J by 9 bases. This CDR3 region has 16 residues. The germline CDR1 and CDR2 sequences are SGHNT and YYREEE (reference sequence). The CDR3 reads CASSLVGIAGRAEQFF. CDR3 in DNA: TGTGCCAGCAGCTTGGTGGGAATAGCGGGTCGTGCTGAGCAGTTCTTC.

This chain uses TRBV28 with TRBJ2-7; 7 nucleotides agree with TRBD2. Per germline, CDR1 MDHEN and CDR2 SYDVKM. Germline trimming cut 4 bases from V and 4 bases from J; bases unmatched to any gene: 1. This CDR3 region has 12 residues. In DNA, the CDR3 is TGTGCCAGCAGTTCCGGGAGGTACGAGCAGTACTTC. Translation: CASSSGRYEQYF.

The chain couples TRBV18 to TRBJ2-3; 7 nucleotides align to TRBD2. This CDR3 is 15 amino acids long. J gave up 5 bases and V 0 bases, and 5 bases lay outside the gene matches. Germline V gene sequence: CDR1 KGHSH, CDR2 LQKENI. The CDR3 protein is CASSPPSGMGDTQYF. DNA for the CDR3: TGTGCCAGCTCACCACCGAGCGGGATGGGAGATACGCAGTATTTT. Together with reference TRBV18 and TRBJ2-3, the CDR3 gives the full variable domain: NAGVMQNPRHLVRRRGQEARLRCSPMKGHSHVYWYRQLPEEGLKFMVYLQKENIIDESGMPKERFSAEFPKEGPSILRIQQVVRGDSAAYFCASSPPSGMGDTQYFGPGTRLTVL.

The CDR3 DNA reads as TGCGCCAGCAGTACTAGCGGGAGGGCTGGCATTCAGTACTTC. Translation: CASSTSGRAGIQYF. This sequence joins TRBV10-1 and TRBJ2-4; 13 bases line up with TRBD2. The CDR3 is 14 amino acids. Germline trimming cut 5 bases from V and 9 bases from J; bases unmatched to any gene: 4. Germline CDR1 WNHNN, CDR2 SYGVQD (reference sequence).

The chain couples TRBV4-1 to TRBJ1-5, with D possibly being TRBD1 (5 bases). This CDR3 comprises 16 residues. Germline V gene sequence: CDR1 MGHRA, CDR2 YSYEKL. V was clipped by 0 bases and J by 2 bases, with 11 bases between them. CDR3 amino acids: CASSQDNTRGNQPQHF. CDR3 DNA sequence: TGCGCCAGCAGCCAAGATAACACCAGGGGCAATCAGCCCCAGCATTTT.

This clone was counted a single time. The chain combines TRBV30 with TRBJ1-3, with D tentatively TRBD1 (6 bases). There are 14 residues in the CDR3. CDR1 is GTSNPN, CDR2 SVGIG, per germline (reference sequence). V was trimmed by 5 bases and J by 2 bases, leaving 13 bases between them. CDR3 in amino acids: CAWSNRAAGNTIYF. The CDR3 DNA sequence: TGTGCCTGGTCAAACAGGGCTGCTGGAAACACCATATATTTT.

The J gene is TRBJ2-1, the V gene TRBV9; TRBD2 agrees at 12 bases. J was trimmed by 8 bases and V by 4 bases; bases with no gene match: 13. Germline V lookup: CDR1 SGDLS, CDR2 YYNGEE. This CDR3 contains 17 residues. Written as DNA, the CDR3 is TGTGCCAGCAGCTCTCTAAAGACTAGCGGGAGATTCCATGAGCAGTTCTTC. The encoded protein is CASSSLKTSGRFHEQFF.

V and J are TRBV19 and TRBJ1-1; 12 bases line up with TRBD1. V shed 5 bases and J 3 bases; nucleotides not matched to a gene: 10. The CDR3 covers 17 residues. Germline CDR1 is LNHDA and CDR2 is SQIVND (reference sequence). For the CDR3, the DNA is TGTGCCAGTAGTCGGGGGACAGGGGGCTTTGCGTACACTGAAGCTTTCTTT. The encoded protein is CASSRGTGGFAYTEAFF.

In this sample, this clone turned up a few times. The rearrangement uses TRBV7-2 and TRBJ2-1; the D gene is possibly TRBD1 (6 bases). Germline CDR1 and CDR2: SGHTA and FQGNSA. This CDR3 region has 14 residues. V lost 5 bases and J 5 bases, leaving 13 bases between the germline ends. Here the CDR3 reads CASSPGDADNEQFF. DNA for the CDR3: TGTGCCAGCAGCCCAGGGGACGCCGACAATGAGCAGTTCTTC.

The V gene is TRBV5-6, the J gene TRBJ2-7, with D possibly being TRBD2 (6 bases). The CDR3 length is 15 residues. V was clipped by 2 bases and J by 0 bases, with 12 bases between them. The germline V gene has CDR1 SGHDT and CDR2 YYEEEE. This chain's CDR3 is CASSFIHGSSYEQYF. DNA for the CDR3: TGTGCCAGCAGCTTTATCCACGGGAGCTCCTACGAGCAGTACTTC.

The chain uses TRBV7-3 and TRBJ2-7, with a weak D call TRBD2 (5 bases). The CDR3 extends over 14 amino acids. V was pared by 1 base and J by 7 bases, with 14 bases between. From germline, CDR1 is SGHTA and CDR2 FQGTGA. The CDR3 is CASSLMGRTGEQYF. Here the CDR3 DNA reads TGTGCCAGCAGCTTAATGGGCAGGACGGGGGAGCAGTACTTC.

The rearrangement joins TRBV11-2 to TRBJ2-1; 13 positions match TRBD2. V dropped 0 bases and J dropped 4; count of bases not matched to a gene: 9. Germline CDR1 is SGHAT and CDR2 is FQNNGV. The CDR3 covers 19 residues. The CDR3 is CASSLDRTSGSPKYNEQFF. The DNA of the CDR3 is TGTGCCAGCAGCTTAGACAGGACTAGCGGGAGCCCCAAATACAATGAGCAGTTCTTC. Together with reference TRBV11-2 and TRBJ2-1, the CDR3 gives the full variable domain: EAGVAQSPRYKIIEKRQSVAFWCNPISGHATLYWYQQILGQGPKLLIQFQNNGVVDDSQLPKDRFSAERLKGVDSTLKIQPAKLEDSAVYLCASSLDRTSGSPKYNEQFFGPGTRLTVL.

The chain links TRBV7-2 to TRBJ1-6, with D unresolved. The V end was cut by 5 bases, the J end by 6 bases, with 11 bases between. The CDR3 loop spans 14 amino acids. The germline V gene encodes CDR1 SGHTA and CDR2 FQGNSA. CDR3 in amino acids: CASSQGLFNSPLHF. The CDR3 nucleotides are TGTGCCAGCAGCCAAGGACTGTTTAATTCACCCCTCCACTTT.

This clone occurred a few times. This CDR3 reads CATSDSSARGNEQFF. Written as DNA, the CDR3 is TGTGCCACCAGTGATTCCTCCGCCCGGGGGAATGAGCAGTTCTTC. This chain links TRBV24-1 with TRBJ2-1; tentatively, D is TRBD2 (6 bases). Germline values: CDR1 KGHDR, CDR2 SFDVKD. This CDR3 has 15 amino acids. Trimming shortened V by 2 bases and J by 7 bases, and 14 bases separated the two germline ends.

V usage is TRBV7-2 and J usage is TRBJ1-5; D is ambiguous. V was cut by 5 bases and J by 3 bases, with 17 bases left in between. The CDR3 contains 16 residues. CDR1 is SGHTA, CDR2 FQGNSA, per germline. The CDR3 region has the DNA TGTGCCAGCAGCACTAGAAGCGGCAGCACCAATCAGCCCCAGCATTTT. Translated, it gives CASSTRSGSTNQPQHF. Looking up the rest from reference TRBV7-2 and TRBJ1-5 gives the full variable domain: GAGVSQSPSNKVTEKGKDVELRCDPISGHTALYWYRQSLGQGLEFLIYFQGNSAPDKSGLPSDRFSAERTGGSVSTLTIQRTQQEDSAVYLCASSTRSGSTNQPQHFGDGTRLSIL.